This T cell receptor (beta chain) emerged from a study of blood T cells in healthy people across ages. The CDR3 totals 14 residues. Germline V CDR1 and CDR2: SEHNR, FQNEAQ (reference sequence). The V and J ends lost 2 bases and 6 bases respectively, with 13 bases between them. At least 6 million PBMCs were isolated per sample. Study observations and caveats: Per million T cells, TCR beta diversity dropped roughly linearly as age increased. Conclusively comparing naive with antigen-experienced cells was impossible with unsorted PBMCs.

Points on this clonotype: Its specificity is unknown.

The authors ran a second PCR of about 6 to 11 cycles using a sample-barcoded 5' primer and a J-beta primer mix. Tagging of each cDNA molecule was performed by a template-switch adaptor with 12 random nucleotides. Using its own MiXCR run on the 5' RACE reads, TCRdb lists one record per CDR3 protein. The sample carries about 780,000 distinct CDR3 sequences, roughly 25% recorded once. The sample was also linked to a second study, of T cells of mothers and their children.

The receptor was derived from a boy between 5 and 17 years old in good health. The specimen sequenced was blood. The J gene is TRBJ1-1, the V gene TRBV7-9; D may be TRBD1 (5 bases). The CDR3 sequence is CASSLWGKFAEAFF. Here the CDR3 DNA reads TGTGCCAGCAGCTTATGGGGGAAATTCGCTGAAGCTTTCTTT. The variable domain in full, with the rest retrieved from reference TRBV7-9 and TRBJ1-1, is DTGVSQNPRHKITKRGQNVTFRCDPISEHNRLYWYRQTLGQGPEFLTYFQNEAQLEKSRLLSDRFSAERPKGSFSTLEIQRTEQGDSAMYLCASSLWGKFAEAFFGQGTRLTVV.